This TCR beta chain was observed in a study of T cell responses to AZD1222 COVID-19 vaccine. General study findings and limits: The donor group comprised mostly white British people and more females; the analysis possibly underestimated clonal diversity. The breadth and depth of Spike-specific TCRs increased once two AZD1222 doses had been given. Repertoire sampling happened only post peak T cell response.

Whether given at about 4 or about 12 weeks, second doses were pooled. To note about this clone: The antigen is undetermined.

Germline V CDR1 and CDR2: LGHDT, YNNKEL (reference sequence). This CDR3 region has 15 residues. Trimming took off 1 base at V and 0 bases at J, with 9 bases between the two ends. Repertoires were generated with immunoSEQ multiplex PCR, while TCRdb's copy carries only in-frame clones and drops some. The data contain roughly 77,000 clones, roughly 90% of them singletons. The material sequenced was peripheral blood, taken 28 days after the second AZD1222 dose. V usage is TRBV3-1 (or the pseudogene TRBV3-2) and J usage is TRBJ1-2; D unclear. This sequence originates from an adult who received the AZD1222 COVID-19 vaccine. DNA for the CDR3: TGTGCCAGCAGCCAAGCGCCAGGCACTAACTATGGCTACACCTTC. It yields the protein CASSQAPGTNYGYTF.